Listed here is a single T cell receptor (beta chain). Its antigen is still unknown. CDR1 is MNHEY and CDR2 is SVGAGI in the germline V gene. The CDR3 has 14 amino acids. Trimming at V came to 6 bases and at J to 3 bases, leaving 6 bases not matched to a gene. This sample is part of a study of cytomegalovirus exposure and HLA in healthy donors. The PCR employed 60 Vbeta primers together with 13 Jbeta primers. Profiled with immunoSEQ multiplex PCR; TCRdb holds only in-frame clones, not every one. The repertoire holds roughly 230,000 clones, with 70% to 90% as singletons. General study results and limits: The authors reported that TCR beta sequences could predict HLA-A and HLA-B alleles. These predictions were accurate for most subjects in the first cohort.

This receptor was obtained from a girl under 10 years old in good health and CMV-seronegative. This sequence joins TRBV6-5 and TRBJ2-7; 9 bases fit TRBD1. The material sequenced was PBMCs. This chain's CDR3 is CASRRPGQGYEQYF. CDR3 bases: TGTGCCAGCAGACGTCCGGGACAGGGCTACGAGCAGTACTTC.